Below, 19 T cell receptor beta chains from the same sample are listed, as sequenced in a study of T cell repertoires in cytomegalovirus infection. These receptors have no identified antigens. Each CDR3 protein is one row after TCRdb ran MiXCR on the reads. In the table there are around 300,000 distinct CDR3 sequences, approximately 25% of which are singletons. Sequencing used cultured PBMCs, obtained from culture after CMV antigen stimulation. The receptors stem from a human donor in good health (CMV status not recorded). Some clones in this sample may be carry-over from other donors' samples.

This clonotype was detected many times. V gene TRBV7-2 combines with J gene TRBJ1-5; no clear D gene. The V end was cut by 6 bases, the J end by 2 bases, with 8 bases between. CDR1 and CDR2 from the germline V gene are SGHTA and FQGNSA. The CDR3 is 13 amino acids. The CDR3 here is CASRLGGNQPQHF. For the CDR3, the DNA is TGTGCCAGCAGATTGGGAGGCAATCAGCCCCAGCATTTT.

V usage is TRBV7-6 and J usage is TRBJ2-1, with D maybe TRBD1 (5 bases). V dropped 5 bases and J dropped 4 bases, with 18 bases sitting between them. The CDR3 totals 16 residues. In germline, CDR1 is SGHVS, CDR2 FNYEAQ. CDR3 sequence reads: CASSPMKTAGYNEQFF. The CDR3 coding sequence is TGTGCCAGCAGCCCCATGAAAACCGCAGGGTACAATGAGCAGTTCTTC.

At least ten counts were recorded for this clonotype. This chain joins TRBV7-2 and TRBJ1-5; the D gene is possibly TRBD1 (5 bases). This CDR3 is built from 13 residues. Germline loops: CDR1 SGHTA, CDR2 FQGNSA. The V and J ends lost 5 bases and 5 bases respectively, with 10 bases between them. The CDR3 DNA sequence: TGTGCCAGCAGCATACAGGAGGATCAGCCCCAGCATTTT. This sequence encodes CASSIQEDQPQHF.

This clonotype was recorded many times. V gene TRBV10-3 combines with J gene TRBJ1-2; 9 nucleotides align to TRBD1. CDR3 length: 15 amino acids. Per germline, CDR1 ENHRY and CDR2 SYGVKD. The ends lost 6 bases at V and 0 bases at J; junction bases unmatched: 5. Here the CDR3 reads CAIRDRGVTNYGYTF. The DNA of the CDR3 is TGTGCCATCAGGGACAGGGGAGTTACTAACTATGGCTACACCTTC.

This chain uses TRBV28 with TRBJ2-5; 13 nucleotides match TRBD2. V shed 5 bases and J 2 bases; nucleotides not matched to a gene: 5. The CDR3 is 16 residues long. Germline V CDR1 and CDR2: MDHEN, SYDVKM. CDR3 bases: TGTGCCAGCAGTGGGACTAGCGGGATGGTACAAGAGACCCAGTACTTC. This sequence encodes CASSGTSGMVQETQYF.

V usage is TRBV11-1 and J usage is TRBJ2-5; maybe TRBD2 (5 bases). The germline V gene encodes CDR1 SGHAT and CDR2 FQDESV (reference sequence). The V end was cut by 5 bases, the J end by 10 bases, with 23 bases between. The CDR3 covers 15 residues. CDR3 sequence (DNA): TGTGCCAGCAGCCAAACAAGAACTTCGGGGTCGGGCCAGTACTTC. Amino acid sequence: CASSQTRTSGSGQYF.

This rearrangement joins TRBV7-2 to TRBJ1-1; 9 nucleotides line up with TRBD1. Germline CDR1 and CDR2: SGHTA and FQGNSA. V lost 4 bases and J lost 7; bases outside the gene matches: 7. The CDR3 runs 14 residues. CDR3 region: CASSSQGALGEAFF. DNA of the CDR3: TGTGCCAGCAGCTCACAGGGGGCGCTTGGTGAAGCTTTCTTT.

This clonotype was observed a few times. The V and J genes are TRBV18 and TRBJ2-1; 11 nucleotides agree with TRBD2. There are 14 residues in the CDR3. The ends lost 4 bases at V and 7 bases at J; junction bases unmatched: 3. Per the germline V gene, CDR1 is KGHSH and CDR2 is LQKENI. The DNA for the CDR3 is TGTGCCAGCTCACGGGCTAGCGGGAGGAATGAGCAGTTCTTC. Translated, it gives CASSRASGRNEQFF.

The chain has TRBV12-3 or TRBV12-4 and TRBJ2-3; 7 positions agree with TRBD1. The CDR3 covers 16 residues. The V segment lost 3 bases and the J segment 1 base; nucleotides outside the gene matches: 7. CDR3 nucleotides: TGTGCCAGCAGTTTTCACAGGGGACCTCGCACAGATACGCAGTATTTT. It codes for CASSFHRGPRTDTQYF.

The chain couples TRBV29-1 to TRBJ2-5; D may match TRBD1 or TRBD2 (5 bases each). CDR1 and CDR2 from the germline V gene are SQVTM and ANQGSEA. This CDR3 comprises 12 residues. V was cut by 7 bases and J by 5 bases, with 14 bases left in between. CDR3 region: CSGSPGAETQYF. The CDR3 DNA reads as TGCAGCGGGTCTCCCGGGGCGGAGACCCAGTACTTC.

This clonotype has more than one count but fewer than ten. The CDR3, as DNA: TGCAGCGGGGACATACTGCGGGAGACCCAGTACTTC. Translation gives CSGDILRETQYF. The V call is TRBV29-1, the J call TRBJ2-5; D perhaps matches TRBD1 (6 bases). Trimming took 7 bases from V and 5 from J, leaving 14 bases between them. The CDR3 is 12 residues long. Looked up from germline, CDR1 is SQVTM and CDR2 is ANQGSEA.

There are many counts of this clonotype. The chain's CDR3 is CASSQLQGRGEKLFF. CDR3 nucleotides: TGCGCCAGCAGCCAGCTACAGGGGCGAGGTGAAAAACTGTTTTTT. J is TRBJ1-4 and V is TRBV4-1, with 7 bases aligning to TRBD1. The CDR3 length is 15 residues. J was trimmed by 7 bases and V by 3 bases; bases with no gene match: 8. From germline, CDR1 is MGHRA and CDR2 YSYEKL.

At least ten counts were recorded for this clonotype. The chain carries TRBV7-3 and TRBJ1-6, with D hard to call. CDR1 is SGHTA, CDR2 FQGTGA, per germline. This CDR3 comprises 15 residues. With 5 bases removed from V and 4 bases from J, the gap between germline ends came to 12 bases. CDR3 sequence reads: CASSERPQYNSPLHF. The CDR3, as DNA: TGTGCCAGCAGCGAAAGGCCACAGTATAATTCACCCCTCCACTTT.

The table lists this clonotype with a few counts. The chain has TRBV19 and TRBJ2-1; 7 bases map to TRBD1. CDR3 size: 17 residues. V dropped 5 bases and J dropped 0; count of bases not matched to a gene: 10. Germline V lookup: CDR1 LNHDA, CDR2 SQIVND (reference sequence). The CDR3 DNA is TGTGCCAGTAGTGCGCCGCGACAGGGAAGCTCCTACAATGAGCAGTTCTTC. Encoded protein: CASSAPRQGSSYNEQFF.

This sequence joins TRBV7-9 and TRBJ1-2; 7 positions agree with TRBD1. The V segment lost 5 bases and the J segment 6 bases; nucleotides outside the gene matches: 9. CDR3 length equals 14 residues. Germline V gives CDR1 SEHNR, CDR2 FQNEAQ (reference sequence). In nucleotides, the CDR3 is TGTGCCAGCAGCCTATATACAGGGGATGATGGCTACACCTTC. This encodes CASSLYTGDDGYTF.

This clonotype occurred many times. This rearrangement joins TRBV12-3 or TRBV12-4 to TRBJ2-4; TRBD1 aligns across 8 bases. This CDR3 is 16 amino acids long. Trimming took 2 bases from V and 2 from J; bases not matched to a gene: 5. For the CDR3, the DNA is TGTGCCAGCAGTTTATACAGGGGGGTGACCAAAAACATTCAGTACTTC. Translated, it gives CASSLYRGVTKNIQYF.

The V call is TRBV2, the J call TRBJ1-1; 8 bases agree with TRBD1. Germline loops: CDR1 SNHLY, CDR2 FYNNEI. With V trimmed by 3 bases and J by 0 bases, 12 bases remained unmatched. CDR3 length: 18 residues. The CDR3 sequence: CASSELTGASLLNTEAFF. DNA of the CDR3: TGTGCCAGCAGTGAGCTGACAGGGGCCTCTCTATTGAACACTGAAGCTTTCTTT.

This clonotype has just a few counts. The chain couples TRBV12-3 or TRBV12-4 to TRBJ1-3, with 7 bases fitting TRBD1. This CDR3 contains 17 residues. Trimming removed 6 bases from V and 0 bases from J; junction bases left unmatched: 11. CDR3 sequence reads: CASSLGQASISGNTIYF. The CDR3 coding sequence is TGTGCCAGCAGCCTTGGACAGGCCTCTATCTCTGGAAACACCATATATTTT.

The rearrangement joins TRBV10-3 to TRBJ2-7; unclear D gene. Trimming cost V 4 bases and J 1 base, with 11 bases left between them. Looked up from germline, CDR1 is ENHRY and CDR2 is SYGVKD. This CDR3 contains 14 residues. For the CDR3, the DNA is TGTGCCATCAGTGGCGACTTGACATCCTACGAGCAGTACTTC. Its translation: CAISGDLTSYEQYF.